The clone carrying this T cell receptor (beta chain) came up a few times. What it binds is not known. This record belongs to a study of cytomegalovirus exposure and HLA in healthy donors. Use of 60 Vbeta and 13 Jbeta primers characterized the PCR. Profiled with immunoSEQ multiplex PCR; TCRdb holds only in-frame clones, not every one. Of roughly 180,000 clones in the sample, roughly three quarters were seen once. Healthy donors of bone marrow made up the group. Germline V lookup: CDR1 MGHDK, CDR2 SYGVNS. This CDR3 comprises 16 residues. V dropped 3 bases and J dropped 6; count of bases not matched to a gene: 9. Study findings and constraints: Sequencing depth roughly uniform across donors was assumed in presence/absence analyses. In an earlier analysis, productive rearrangement rates for most beta V segments clustered near 87% or 30%. Most TCRs appeared rarely, but some public TCRs recurred in many donors.

This sequence joins TRBV25-1 and TRBJ1-2; 11 nucleotides match TRBD1. This receptor was identified in a woman aged 45-65 years in good health and CMV-seropositive. Sequencing input: PBMCs. The CDR3 DNA reads as TGTGCCAGCAGTGAGCGGTGGACAGGGGGCGCTGATGGCTACACCTTC. Its translation is CASSERWTGGADGYTF.